This T cell receptor beta chain was identified during a study of long-term antiretroviral therapy in people with HIV. Study-wide findings and caveats: ART adherence, viral resistance and therapy changes went unrecorded. Diversity remained lower than transplant donor controls, even though it increased after ART.

With regard to this clone: Its target is unknown.

This CDR3 spans 17 amino acids. Germline V lookup: CDR1 SGDLS, CDR2 YYNGEE. Trimming took 1 base from V and 4 from J, leaving 19 bases between them. Survey-level resolution applied to immunoSEQ assay v3.0. TCRdb keeps only in-frame clones here, not all; method: immunoSEQ multiplex PCR. The sample contains around 30,000 clones, about 96% of which appear only once. Every participant with HIV received treatment in the United States. Sequences were derived from unsorted PBMCs, sampled 6.6 years after starting antiretroviral therapy. J is TRBJ2-3 and V is TRBV9; D may be TRBD2 (7 bases). The source is a man aged 25-40 years with HIV. The CDR3 reads CASSVTLEGGKADTQYF. CDR3 in DNA: TGTGCCAGCAGCGTAACCCTCGAGGGGGGGAAAGCAGATACGCAGTATTTT.